This T cell receptor (beta chain) appears in the sequencing data of a study of identical twins. Germline-derived CDR1 and CDR2 are SQVTM and ANQGSEA. This CDR3 region has 15 residues. J lost 6 bases, V lost 5 bases, and 12 bases had no gene match. General study findings and limits: Within cord blood, abundant beta clonotypes carried fewer insertions, but memory repertoires showed no such trend. Invariant MAIT and iNKT cells may have partly biased zero-insertion analyses. Low generation probability was overrepresented in out-of-frame alpha sequences shared by twins.

With regard to this clonotype: Its matching antigen is unknown.

The cDNA had a unique molecular identifier and a template-switch universal primer site. In TCRdb, the 5' RACE reads were re-called with MiXCR into one record per CDR3 protein. The table shows hundreds of thousands of distinct CDR3 sequences, with around 12% occurring only once. This sample was shared with a second study, whose subject was yellow fever vaccine responses in identical twins.

Sequenced sample: PBMCs. The TCR was taken from a woman between 18 and 30 years old in good health. The genes are TRBV29-1 and TRBJ2-3; 9 nucleotides agree with TRBD2. CDR3 residues: CSVSDLAGLTDTQYF. DNA for the CDR3: TGCAGCGTTTCGGATCTAGCGGGACTCACCGATACGCAGTATTTT.